Listed below are T cell receptor beta chains from one sample, sequenced in a study of control samples from healthy donors and cancer patients. The protocol was immunoSEQ multiplex PCR, while the TCRdb copy is restricted to in-frame clones and leaves out a portion. The sample yields around 78,000 clones, around 94% seen once. The sample was blood. These receptors originate from a woman in her late teens or twenties in good health. CDR3s include the opening cysteine and the closing phenylalanine or tryptophan. A D gene is named only where the DNA matches it firmly. Only some rows state a clone size, as once, few, many or a class for expanded clones.

d_gene | j_gene | abundance | v_gene | CDR3aa | CDR3nt
TRBD1 | TRBJ1-5 | . | TRBV28 | CASSFRDRASNQPQHF | TGTGCCAGCAGTTTCCGAGACAGGGCTAGCAATCAGCCCCAGCATTTT
TRBD1 | TRBJ2-7 | . | TRBV18 | CASSPQGTGGDRYF | TGTGCCAGCTCACCCCAGGGGACAGGGGGTGACAGGTACTTC
TRBD1 | TRBJ2-3 | . | TRBV11-2 | CASSAPGQGLITDTQYF | TGTGCCAGCAGCGCCCCGGGACAGGGGCTAATCACAGATACGCAGTATTTT
TRBD1 | TRBJ2-3 | . | TRBV9 | CASRPGQGGTDTQYF | TGTGCCAGCAGACCCGGACAGGGTGGCACAGATACGCAGTATTTT
TRBD2 | TRBJ2-7 | . | TRBV19 | CASSDTGLAGGRPYEQYF | TGTGCCAGTAGCGACACAGGACTAGCGGGAGGGCGACCCTACGAGCAGTACTTC
. | TRBJ2-5 | . | TRBV6-2/TRBV6-3 | CASSYSGLQETQYF | TGTGCCAGCAGTTACTCAGGCCTCCAAGAGACCCAGTACTTC
TRBD1 | TRBJ2-7 | . | TRBV5-8 | CASSQTDRVDVPQYEQYF | TGTGCCAGCAGCCAAACGGACAGGGTGGATGTCCCCCAATACGAGCAGTACTTC
TRBD1 | TRBJ2-5 | . | TRBV6-5 | CASRQGTEGTQYF | TGTGCCAGCAGACAGGGGACAGAGGGGACCCAGTACTTC
. | TRBJ2-3 | . | TRBV27 | CASSLVGGTADTQYF | TGTGCCAGCAGTTTGGTTGGCGGGACCGCAGATACGCAGTATTTT
TRBD2 | TRBJ2-7 | . | TRBV9 | CASSVASGNPYEQYF | TGTGCCAGCAGCGTGGCTAGCGGGAATCCCTACGAGCAGTACTTC
. | TRBJ2-3 | . | TRBV7-9 | CASSLIGGTDTQYF | TGTGCCAGCAGCTTGATTGGGGGCACAGATACGCAGTATTTT
. | TRBJ1-6 | . | TRBV19 | CASSISAGTNSPLHF | TGTGCCAGTAGTATTTCGGCAGGGACAAATTCACCCCTCCACTTT
. | TRBJ2-7 | once | TRBV7-8 | CASSFVMRDGFGEQYF | TGTGCCAGCAGCTTTGTGATGAGGGACGGATTTGGAGAGCAGTACTTC
. | TRBJ1-2 | . | TRBV7-8 | CASSLGGGREGYTF | TGTGCCAGCAGCTTAGGAGGGGGGCGGGAGGGCTACACCTTC
. | TRBJ2-7 | . | TRBV27 | CASSSLAFREQYF | TGTGCCAGCAGTTCCCTGGCCTTCCGCGAGCAGTACTTC
TRBD1 | TRBJ2-7 | . | TRBV18 | CASSPGTDRGYEQYF | TGTGCCAGCTCACCTGGGACAGATAGGGGGTACGAGCAGTACTTC
. | TRBJ1-1 | . | TRBV7-3 | CASSPDRATSTEAFF | TGTGCCAGCAGCCCCGACCGGGCCACGAGCACTGAAGCTTTCTTT
. | TRBJ1-2 | . | TRBV3-1/TRBV3-2 | CASSQGGGFYGYTF | TGTGCCAGCAGCCAAGGTGGCGGATTCTATGGCTACACCTTC
. | TRBJ1-1 | once | TRBV28 | CASSLPVNTEAFF | TGTGCCAGCAGTTTACCCGTGAACACTGAAGCTTTCTTT
TRBD1 | TRBJ1-4 | . | TRBV5-1 | CASSVDRDGGKLFF | TGCGCCAGCAGCGTGGACAGGGACGGCGGAAAACTGTTTTTT
. | TRBJ2-4 | . | TRBV28 | CASSLSAGPKNIQYF | TGTGCCAGCAGTTTATCGGCAGGCCCCAAAAACATTCAGTACTTC
. | TRBJ2-7 | once | TRBV28 | CASSLVGGSYEQYF | TGTGCCAGCAGTTTAGTAGGGGGCTCCTACGAGCAGTACTTC
. | TRBJ1-1 | . | TRBV10-3 | CAISESALGKAFF | TGTGCCATCAGTGAGTCGGCGCTGGGAAAAGCTTTCTTT
. | TRBJ2-6 | . | TRBV7-9 | CASSPIGAGANVLTF | TGTGCCAGCAGTCCGATAGGGGCTGGGGCCAACGTCCTGACTTTC
. | TRBJ2-5 | . | TRBV29-1 | CSVEDPGGYQETQYF | TGCAGCGTTGAAGACCCGGGCGGGTATCAAGAGACCCAGTACTTC
. | TRBJ1-1 | . | TRBV11-3 | CASSPQGENTEAFF | TGTGCCAGCAGCCCCCAGGGTGAGAACACTGAAGCTTTCTTT
TRBD2 | TRBJ2-1 | once | TRBV3-1/TRBV3-2 | CASSQPPAIAGAAQFF | TGTGCCAGCAGCCAACCCCCGGCGATAGCGGGAGCCGCGCAGTTCTTC
. | TRBJ1-4 | . | TRBV19 | CATRTRATNEKLFF | TGTGCCACCCGGACAAGAGCAACTAATGAAAAACTGTTTTTT
. | TRBJ2-3 | once | TRBV7-9 | CASSWVLAGDTQYF | TGTGCCAGCAGCTGGGTGCTCGCGGGAGATACGCAGTATTTT
. | TRBJ2-3 | . | TRBV5-1 | CASRILPWGTDTQYF | TGCGCCAGCAGAATCCTACCCTGGGGCACAGATACGCAGTATTTT
. | TRBJ1-2 | . | TRBV25-1 | CASRQGANYGYTF | TGTGCCAGCAGACAGGGTGCTAACTATGGCTACACCTTC
. | TRBJ1-1 | . | TRBV19 | CASNTGYTEAFF | TGTGCCAGTAACACAGGGTACACTGAAGCTTTCTTT
. | TRBJ1-1 | . | TRBV9 | CASSVDGFTEAFF | TGTGCCAGCAGCGTAGACGGGTTCACTGAAGCTTTCTTT
. | TRBJ2-1 | . | TRBV4-2 | CASSQDRAGTRSQQFF | TGTGCCAGCAGCCAAGATAGAGCGGGGACACGCAGTCAGCAGTTCTTC
TRBD2 | TRBJ2-1 | . | TRBV28 | CAGQTSGPSYNEQFF | TGTGCCGGTCAGACTAGCGGGCCCTCCTACAATGAGCAGTTCTTC
TRBD1 | TRBJ1-1 | . | TRBV6-6 | CASSSLGQGFVKAFF | TGTGCCAGCAGTTCCTTAGGACAGGGGTTCGTAAAAGCTTTCTTT
TRBD2 | TRBJ2-7 | . | TRBV19 | CASSARWGGGLLSYEQYF | TGTGCCAGTAGTGCCCGGTGGGGCGGGGGGCTCCTCTCCTACGAGCAGTACTTC
. | TRBJ2-7 | once | TRBV19 | CASSIGREQYF | TGTGCCAGTAGTATCGGCCGGGAGCAGTACTTC
. | TRBJ1-3 | . | TRBV7-2 | CASSLDSSGNTIYF | TGTGCCAGCAGCTTAGACAGCTCTGGAAACACCATATATTTT
TRBD2 | TRBJ2-7 | . | TRBV28 | CASSPRLAEQYF | TGTGCCAGCAGCCCCCGACTAGCGGAGCAGTACTTC
. | TRBJ1-1 | few | TRBV10-3 | CAISEQQRQNTEAFF | TGTGCCATCAGCGAACAACAGAGACAGAACACTGAAGCTTTCTTT
. | TRBJ2-1 | . | TRBV11-2 | CASSLYGQTPNEQFF | TGTGCCAGCAGCTTATACGGACAGACTCCCAATGAGCAGTTCTTC
TRBD1 | TRBJ1-2 | once | TRBV5-1 | CASSLEGQNYGYTF | TGCGCCAGCAGCTTGGAGGGACAGAACTATGGCTACACCTTC
. | TRBJ1-2 | . | TRBV19 | CASRGTGPGGYTF | TGTGCCAGTAGAGGGACGGGTCCTGGAGGCTACACCTTC
. | TRBJ1-1 | . | TRBV28 | CASRDLEAFF | TGTGCCAGCAGGGACCTAGAAGCTTTCTTT
TRBD2 | TRBJ2-2 | . | TRBV4-1 | CASSQELAVTGELFF | TGCGCCAGCAGCCAAGAGCTAGCGGTAACCGGGGAGCTGTTTTTT
TRBD1 | TRBJ1-1 | . | TRBV15 | CATSSHRGTEAFF | TGTGCCACCAGCTCCCACAGGGGGACTGAAGCTTTCTTT
TRBD2 | TRBJ2-3 | once | TRBV7-6 | CASSSGTSGADTQYF | TGTGCCAGCAGCAGCGGGACTAGCGGTGCAGATACGCAGTATTTT
TRBD2 | TRBJ2-1 | . | TRBV7-9 | CASSPTAGTSGINEQFF | TGTGCCAGCAGTCCAACAGCGGGGACTAGCGGAATCAATGAGCAGTTCTTC
. | TRBJ2-3 | once | TRBV27 | CASSYDRTDTQYF | TGTGCCAGCAGCTACGACCGCACAGATACGCAGTATTTT
TRBD1 | TRBJ1-5 | . | TRBV11-2 | CASSLAGTGGNQPQHF | TGTGCCAGCAGCTTAGCCGGGACAGGGGGCAATCAGCCCCAGCATTTT